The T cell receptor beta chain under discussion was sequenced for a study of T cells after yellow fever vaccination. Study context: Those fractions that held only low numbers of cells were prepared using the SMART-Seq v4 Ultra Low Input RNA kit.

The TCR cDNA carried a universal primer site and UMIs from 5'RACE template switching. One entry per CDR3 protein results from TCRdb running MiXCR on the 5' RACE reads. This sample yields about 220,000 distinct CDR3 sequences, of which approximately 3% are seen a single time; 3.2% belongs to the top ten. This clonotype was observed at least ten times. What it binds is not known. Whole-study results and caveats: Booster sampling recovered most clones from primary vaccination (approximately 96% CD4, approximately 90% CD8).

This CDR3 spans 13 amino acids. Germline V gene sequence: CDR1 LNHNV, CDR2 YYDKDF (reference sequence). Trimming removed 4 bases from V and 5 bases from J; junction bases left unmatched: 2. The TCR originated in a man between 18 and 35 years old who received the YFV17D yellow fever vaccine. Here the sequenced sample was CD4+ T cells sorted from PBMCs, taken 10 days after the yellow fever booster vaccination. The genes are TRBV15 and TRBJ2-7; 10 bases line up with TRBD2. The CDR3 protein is CATSTGLANEQYF. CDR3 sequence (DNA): TGTGCCACCAGCACGGGACTAGCGAACGAGCAGTACTTC.